This T cell receptor (beta chain) was sequenced in a study of T cell responses to AZD1222 COVID-19 vaccine (dated by TCRdb to the early 2020s). The study in broad terms: AZD1222 recipients whose second dose came at about 4 weeks and those whose second dose came at about 12 weeks were combined into one group, since spike-specific TCR depth and breadth did not differ between the two schedules. Enrollment into the trials was organized by age into subgroups of 18-55, 56-69 and 70-plus years, and those subgroups contained roughly 150, 30 and 60 TCR-sequenced participants, respectively. TCR sequencing was performed for 230 to 250 trial participants, of whom 200 to 210 were given two doses of AZD1222 and approximately 26 were given two doses of MenACWY control vaccine. Broader findings and caveats from the paper: Participants were mostly white British and included more females than males, and it was suggested by the authors that clonal diversity may have been underestimated. Only five to seven AZD1222 recipients were SARS-CoV-2 seropositive at baseline, limiting conclusions about previously exposed vaccinees. After two AZD1222 doses, spike-specific TCR breadth and depth were significantly higher than at day 0 and than in MenACWY recipients. Because no day 14 peak-response samples were available, repertoires were characterized only after the peak T cell response. The 56-69-year group was small, and its depth increase did not reach significance, likely because of low power. Nearly half of unique spike-specific TCRs reportedly recognized epitopes outside regions mutated in the B.1.351 and B.1.1.7 variants. The vaccine-associated CD4 TCRs covered the entire spike protein, and the dominant responses fell in regions 160-218 and 743-854.

Details on this clone: The specificity of this receptor is unknown. Nothing much larger sits one base from this clone, and base qualities are not available.

In the paper's terms, the time point label means: baseline before first vaccination. Samples from vaccinated people were obtained from the UK trials COV001 and COV002, which included a single-blind randomized controlled phase 2/3 trial of AZD1222 (ChAdOx1 nCoV-19) in healthy adults. For TCRbeta chain sequencing, PBMC samples from trial participants were taken at day 0 and at day 28 after the second dose. The CDR3 regions of human TCRbeta chains were analyzed by immunosequencing. The source study handled its data this way. TCRs in the repertoires were matched against a reference library of SARS-CoV-2-specific TCRs that had been generated with the MIRA antigen-specificity platform. Breadth meant the fraction of unique TCRs that were SARS-CoV-2-associated, whereas depth meant the fraction of total T cells that were SARS-CoV-2-associated. Using the MIRA data, each spike-specific TCR was mapped to the spike region that the TCR reacts to and placed in a CD4 or CD8 class. Log10-transformed breadth and depth values were compared by one-way ANOVA with Sidak's multiple comparisons tests. In TCRdb, the immuneACCESS table is reduced to in-frame sequences with V and J assigned. These tables do not hold every clone; where another copy was compared, an unresolved V gene accounts for under half, and the others remain unexplained. V and J calls and clone size follow that table, whereas D and trimming were derived from the DNA. This sample has roughly 140,000 clones in its table, and 70% to 90% of those were observed once. The ten largest make up approximately 3.4% of the sample.

The source was peripheral blood, collected on day 0 of AZD1222 vaccination. The receptor was isolated from an adult in good health.

CDR3 region: CASRRTSDNEQFF. The DNA reads as follows: TGTGCCAGCCGCCGGACTAGCGACAATGAGCAGTTCTTC. Here the chain combines TRBV6-5 and TRBJ2-1, with 9 middle bases fitting TRBD2. The CDR3 goes from the cysteine to the phenylalanine over 13 residues. Only the CDR3 part of the read is kept: 39 bases, read in frame from the first base. Trimming accounts for 8 bases at V and 5 bases at J, while the number of junction bases matched to no gene is 4. The germline V gene supplies CDR1 MNHEY and CDR2 SVGAGI.